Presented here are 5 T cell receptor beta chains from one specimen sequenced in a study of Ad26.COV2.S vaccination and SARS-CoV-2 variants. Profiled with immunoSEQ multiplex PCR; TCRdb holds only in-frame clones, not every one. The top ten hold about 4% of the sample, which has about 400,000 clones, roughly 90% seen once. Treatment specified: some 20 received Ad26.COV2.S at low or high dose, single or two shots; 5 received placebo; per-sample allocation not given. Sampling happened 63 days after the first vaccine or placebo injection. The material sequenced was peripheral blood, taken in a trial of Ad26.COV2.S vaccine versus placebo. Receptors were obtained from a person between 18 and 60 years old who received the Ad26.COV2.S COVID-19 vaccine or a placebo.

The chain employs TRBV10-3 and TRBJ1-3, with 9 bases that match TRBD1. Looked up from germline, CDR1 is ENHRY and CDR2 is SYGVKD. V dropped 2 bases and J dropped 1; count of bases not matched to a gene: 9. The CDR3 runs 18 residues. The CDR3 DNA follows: TGTGCCATCAGTGAGACCGAGGGACAGGGAGTTTCTGGAAACACCATATATTTT. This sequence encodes CAISETEGQGVSGNTIYF.

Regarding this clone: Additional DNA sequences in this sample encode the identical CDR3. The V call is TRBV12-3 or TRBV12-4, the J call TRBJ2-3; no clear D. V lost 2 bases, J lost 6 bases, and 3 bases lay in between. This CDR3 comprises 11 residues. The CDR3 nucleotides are TGTGCCAGCAGTTTATCCGATACGCAGTATTTT. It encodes CASSLSDTQYF.

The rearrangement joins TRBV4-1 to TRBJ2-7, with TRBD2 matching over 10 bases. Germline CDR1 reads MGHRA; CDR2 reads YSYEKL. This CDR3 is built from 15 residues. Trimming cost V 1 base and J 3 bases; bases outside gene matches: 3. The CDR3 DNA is TGCGCCAGCAGCCAAGCCGAGCGGGGGGGCTACGAGCAGTACTTC. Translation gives CASSQAERGGYEQYF.

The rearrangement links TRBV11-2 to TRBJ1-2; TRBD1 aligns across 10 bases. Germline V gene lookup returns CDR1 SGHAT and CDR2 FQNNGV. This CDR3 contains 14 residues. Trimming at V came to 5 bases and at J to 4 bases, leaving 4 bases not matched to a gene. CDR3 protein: CASSQGQGIYGYTF. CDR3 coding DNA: TGTGCCAGCAGCCAGGGACAGGGGATCTATGGCTACACCTTC.

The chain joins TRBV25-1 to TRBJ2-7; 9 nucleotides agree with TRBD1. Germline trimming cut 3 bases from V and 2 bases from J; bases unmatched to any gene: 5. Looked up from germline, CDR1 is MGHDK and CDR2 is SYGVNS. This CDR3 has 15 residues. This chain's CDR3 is CASSDVGTGPYEQYF. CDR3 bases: TGTGCCAGCAGTGACGTAGGGACAGGGCCCTACGAGCAGTACTTC.